This T cell receptor beta chain was documented in a study of graft-versus-host responses after intestinal transplantation. Looking at the study overall: Anti-thymocyte globulin was used for induction in all recipients, who then took tacrolimus and steroids for roughly three years.

Study-wide points: Some GvH clones appeared in ileal mucosa or blood before recipient bone marrow.

CDR1 MNHEY and CDR2 SMNVEV come from the germline V gene (reference sequence). Trimming removed 3 bases from V and 0 bases from J; junction bases left unmatched: 5. This CDR3 is built from 16 residues. Sequenced by immunoSEQ multiplex PCR; TCRdb stores in-frame clones only, minus some. The top ten clones hold less than 0.25% of a sample with 35,000 to 45,000 clones, 90% to 95% of them seen once. Comment on this clone: What it binds is unknown.

The rearrangement links TRBV27 to TRBJ1-3, with 7 bases lining up with TRBD1. This sequence was found in a human donor who was the organ donor for an intestinal transplant. The material was unstimulated CD8+ T cells sorted from spleen or lymph node cells, obtained before transplant. The CDR3 region is CASSLTGPISGNTIYF. DNA for the CDR3: TGTGCCAGCAGTTTGACAGGGCCGATCTCTGGAAACACCATATATTTT.